Given below is one TCR beta chain in context. This entry belongs to a study of T cell clonotyping in hematopoietic cell transplantation. Germline-derived CDR1 and CDR2 are LGHNT and FRNRAP. The CDR3 totals 12 residues. V shed 1 base and J shed 7 bases, with 8 bases lying between them. The table came from immunoSEQ multiplex PCR; TCRdb's copy has only in-frame clones and leaves some out. Of several thousand clones listed, roughly nine tenths are singletons. The source material was PBMCs, sampled 180 days after allogeneic stem cell transplant. V is TRBV12-5 and J is TRBJ2-7; D is unclear. This receptor was identified in a human patient who had an allogeneic stem cell transplant, so the T cells may come from the graft donor. The donor label of this sample is uncertain. Some clones in this sample may be carry-over from other donors' samples. The CDR3 sequence: CASGLGRQEQYF. As DNA, the CDR3 is TGTGCTAGTGGTTTGGGACGCCAGGAGCAGTACTTC.